The clone carrying this T cell receptor beta chain rates as medium-sized (0.01 to 0.1%). Its specificity is unknown. V was cut by 6 bases and J by 0 bases, with 11 bases left in between. Per the germline V gene, CDR1 is DFQATT and CDR2 is SNEGSKA (reference sequence). This CDR3 is built from 14 residues. TCRdb reprocessed the 5' RACE reads via MiXCR and lists one record per CDR3 protein. Of some 22,000 distinct CDR3 sequences in the sample, approximately 15% are singletons; the top ten hold around 7%. The data were obtained in a study of neurological immune-mediated disorders. Overall study context: Of the multiple sclerosis patients, about 34 in total, some 30 were relapsing-remitting and 3 were secondary progressive. Points from the study as a whole: None of the CDR3 amino acid sequences in expanded clones turned up in more than one subject, which points to private repertoires in all groups.

This clonotype originated in a woman aged 18-35 years with multiple sclerosis. The rearrangement links TRBV20-1 to TRBJ1-4, with D unclear. The sequenced sample consisted of CD8+ T cells from blood. This chain's CDR3 is CSAEESATNEKLFF. The DNA of the CDR3 is TGCAGTGCCGAGGAGAGTGCAACTAATGAAAAACTGTTTTTT.